The 3 T cell receptor beta chains listed next were all sequenced from one sample in a study of control samples from healthy donors and cancer patients (dated by TCRdb to about 2020). The library was prepared using the immunoSEQ multiplex PCR assay. In TCRdb, the immuneACCESS table is reduced to in-frame sequences with V and J assigned. These tables do not hold every clone; where another copy was compared, an unresolved V gene accounts for under half, and the others remain unexplained. The sample yields approximately 97,000 clones; around four fifths were counted once. Approximately 19% of the sample lies in the top ten. Sequencing input: blood. All receptors derive from a man aged 25-45 years in good health.

This clone was detected a few times. The chain carries TRBV28 and TRBJ1-1; possibly TRBD1 for D (6 bases). Germline lookup yields CDR1 MDHEN and CDR2 SYDVKM. V shed 3 bases and J shed 0 bases, with 14 bases lying between them. The CDR3 contains 16 residues. CDR3 nucleotides: TGTGCCAGCAGTTTCGGGGGGGCCCTAATGAACACTGAAGCTTTCTTT. This codes for CASSFGGALMNTEAFF.

The chain links TRBV10-1 to TRBJ2-3; D is possibly TRBD1 (6 bases). CDR3 length: 13 residues. Germline V lookup: CDR1 WNHNN, CDR2 SYGVQD (reference sequence). Trimming left V 1 base short and J 9 bases short, with 11 bases between. The CDR3 bases are TGCGCCAGCAGTGAGTTAACAGGGTCAACGCAGTATTTT. Protein product: CASSELTGSTQYF.

The chain is built from TRBV6-4 and TRBJ2-7; D is unclear. Trimming pared 2 bases from V and 7 bases from J, leaving 6 bases between. The CDR3 is 11 amino acids. The germline V gene encodes CDR1 MRHNA and CDR2 SNTAGT. The CDR3: CASSDGWEQYF. The CDR3 nucleotides are TGTGCCAGCAGTGACGGATGGGAGCAGTACTTC.